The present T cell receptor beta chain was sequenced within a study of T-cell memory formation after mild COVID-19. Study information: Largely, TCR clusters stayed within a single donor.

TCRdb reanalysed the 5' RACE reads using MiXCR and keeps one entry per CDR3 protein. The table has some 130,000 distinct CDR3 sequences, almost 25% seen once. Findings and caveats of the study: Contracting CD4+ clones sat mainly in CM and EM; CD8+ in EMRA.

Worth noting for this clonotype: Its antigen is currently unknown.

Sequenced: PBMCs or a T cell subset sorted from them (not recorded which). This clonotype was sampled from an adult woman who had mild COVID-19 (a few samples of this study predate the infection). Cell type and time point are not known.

The CDR3 loop is CASSLVNGNNEQFF. The CDR3 bases are TGTGCCAGCAGCTTAGTTAACGGAAATAATGAGCAGTTCTTC. V is TRBV7-9 and J is TRBJ2-1; D gene unclear. The CDR3 has 14 residues. The V gene's germline CDR1 is SEHNR and CDR2 FQNEAQ (reference sequence). Between the trimmed V and J ends, which lost 1 base and 7 bases, there was a span of 11 bases.